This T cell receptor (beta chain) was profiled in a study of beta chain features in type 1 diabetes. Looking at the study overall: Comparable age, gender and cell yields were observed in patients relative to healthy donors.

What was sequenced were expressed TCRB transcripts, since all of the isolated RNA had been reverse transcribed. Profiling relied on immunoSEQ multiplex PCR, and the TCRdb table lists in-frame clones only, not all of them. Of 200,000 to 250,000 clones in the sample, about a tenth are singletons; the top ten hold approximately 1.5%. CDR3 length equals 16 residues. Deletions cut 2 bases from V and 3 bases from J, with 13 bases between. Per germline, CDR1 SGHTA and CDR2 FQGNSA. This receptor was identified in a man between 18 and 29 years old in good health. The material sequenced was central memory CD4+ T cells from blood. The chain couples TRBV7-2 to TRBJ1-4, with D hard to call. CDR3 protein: CASSLYTGSANEKLFF. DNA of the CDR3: TGTGCCAGCAGCTTATACACTGGCAGCGCTAATGAAAAACTGTTTTTT.